This T cell receptor (beta chain) was sequenced for a study of T cell responses to AZD1222 COVID-19 vaccine. General study points: Seropositive status at baseline applied to only a handful of AZD1222 recipients. Targets within unmutated variant regions were reportedly found for nearly half of spike-specific TCRs. Females outnumbered males among donors, who were mostly white British; clonal diversity was possibly underestimated. The study sampled repertoires only after the peak T cell response.

This clone has only one observation. No antigen is known for it. The protocol was immunoSEQ multiplex PCR, while the TCRdb copy is restricted to in-frame clones and leaves out a portion. The sample holds about 140,000 clones; 89% are singletons and the top ten take under 3.5%. There are 17 residues in the CDR3. Trimming took 5 bases from V and 0 from J, leaving 19 bases between them. Germline CDR1 LNHDA, CDR2 SQIVND (reference sequence). V usage is TRBV19 and J usage is TRBJ1-2; D unclear. This material consisted of peripheral blood, taken on day 0 of AZD1222 vaccination. This receptor was taken from an adult in good health. The DNA for the CDR3 is TGTGCCAGTAGTCCCCGGACGGAACCTAGCCCTAACTATGGCTACACCTTC. This sequence encodes CASSPRTEPSPNYGYTF.